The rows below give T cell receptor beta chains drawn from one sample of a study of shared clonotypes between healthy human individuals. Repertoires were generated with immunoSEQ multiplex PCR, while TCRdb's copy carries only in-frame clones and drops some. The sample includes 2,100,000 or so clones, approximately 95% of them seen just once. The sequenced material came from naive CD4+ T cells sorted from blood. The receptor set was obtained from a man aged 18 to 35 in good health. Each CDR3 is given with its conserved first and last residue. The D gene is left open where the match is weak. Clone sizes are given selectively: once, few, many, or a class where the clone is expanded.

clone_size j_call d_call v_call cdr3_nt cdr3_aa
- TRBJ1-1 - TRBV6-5 TGTGCCAGCAGGAAACAGGGCGGTAACACTGAAGCTTTCTTT CASRKQGGNTEAFF
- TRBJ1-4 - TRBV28 TGTGCCAGCAGCCTACGCGGTGAAAAACTGTTTTTT CASSLRGEKLFF
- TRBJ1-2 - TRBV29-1 TGCAGCGTTGAAGGCGGCTATGGCTACACCTTC CSVEGGYGYTF
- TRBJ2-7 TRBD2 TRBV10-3 TGTGCCATCAGTGAGTCACCGGGACTAGCGGGATCTGGCTACGAGCAGTACTTC CAISESPGLAGSGYEQYF
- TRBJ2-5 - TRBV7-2 TGTGCCAGCAACCTACTGGGAGGTCTTCAAGAGACCCAGTACTTC CASNLLGGLQETQYF
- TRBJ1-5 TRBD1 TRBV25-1 TGTGCCAGCAGTGTAACAGGGGTTAATCAGCCCCAGCATTTT CASSVTGVNQPQHF
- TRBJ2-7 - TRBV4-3 TGCGCCAGCAGCCAAGAGGATGGGGTGAGCTCCTACGAGCAGTACTTC CASSQEDGVSSYEQYF
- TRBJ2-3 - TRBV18 TGTGCCAGCTCACCACCGGCCTCCAAAGATACGCAGTATTTT CASSPPASKDTQYF
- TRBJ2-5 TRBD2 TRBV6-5 TGTGCCAGCAGTTACGCGGCTAGCGGGGGACAAGAGACCCAGTACTTC CASSYAASGGQETQYF
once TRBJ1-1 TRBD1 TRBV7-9 TGTGCCAGCAGCTTAGACAGGGGACCCACTGAAGCTTTCTTT CASSLDRGPTEAFF
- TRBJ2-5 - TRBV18 TGTGCCAGCTCACCACAGGGGAGTGAGACCCAGTACTTC CASSPQGSETQYF
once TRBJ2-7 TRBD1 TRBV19 TGTGCCAGTAGTATCGGGACAGGGAGCCCCTCCGAGCAGTACTTC CASSIGTGSPSEQYF
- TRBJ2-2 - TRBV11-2 TGTGCCAGCAGCCTGACCGGGGAGCTGTTTTTT CASSLTGELFF
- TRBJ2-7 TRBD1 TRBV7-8 TGTGCCAGCAGCTTAGGTGGACAGGGGGTTCAAGGCGAGCAGTACTTC CASSLGGQGVQGEQYF
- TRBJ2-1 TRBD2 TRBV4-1 TGCGCCAGCAGCCAAGATCAGGCTAGCGGGGGCGATGAGCAGTTCTTC CASSQDQASGGDEQFF
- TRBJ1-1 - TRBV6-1 TGTGCCAGCAGTCAAGAAGGGGGTAAGAACACTGAAGCTTTCTTT CASSQEGGKNTEAFF
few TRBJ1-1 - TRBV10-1 TGCGCCAGCAGGAGGGACGGCGGGGATAGGGCTTTCTTT CASRRDGGDRAFF
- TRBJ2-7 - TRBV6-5 TGTGCCAGCAGTCAACTTGGATACTCCTACGAGCAGTACTTC CASSQLGYSYEQYF
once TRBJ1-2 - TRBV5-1 TGCGCCAGCAGCCGTGGGGACCGTAGGGAATATGGCTACACCTTC CASSRGDRREYGYTF
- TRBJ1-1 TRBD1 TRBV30 TGTGCCCGGGACAGAGTGAACACTGAAGCTTTCTTT CARDRVNTEAFF
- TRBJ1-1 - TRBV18 TGTGCCAGCTCCGCCCTCTCTGGGGCTGAAGCTTTCTTT CASSALSGAEAFF
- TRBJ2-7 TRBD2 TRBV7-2 TGTGCCAGCAGCTTGGGACTAGCGGGTACCTACGAGCAGTACTTC CASSLGLAGTYEQYF
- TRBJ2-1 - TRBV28 TGTGCCAGCAGTCTAGAACGGGAGAGGCAGTTCTTC CASSLERERQFF
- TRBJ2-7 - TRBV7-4 TGTGCCAGCAACCGTAGCAACCCCACTGAGGGGGCGGGACGCCACGAGCAGTACTTC CASNRSNPTEGAGRHEQYF
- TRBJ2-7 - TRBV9 TGTGCCAGCAGCCCTGGTGGGGCCTACGAGCAGTACTTC CASSPGGAYEQYF
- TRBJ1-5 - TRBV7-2 TGTGCCAGCAGCTCCGCCCCGGGGCCCCAGCATTTT CASSSAPGPQHF
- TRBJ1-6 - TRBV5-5 TGTGCCAGCAGGGACGGTCGGGACGGTGGAAAAGGCCTTAATTCACCCCTCCACTTT CASRDGRDGGKGLNSPLHF
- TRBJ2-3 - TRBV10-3 TGTGCCATCAGTGACGCCGGGAAGGGGGATACGCAGTATTTT CAISDAGKGDTQYF
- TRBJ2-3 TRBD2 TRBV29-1 TGCAGCGTTGATTGGCTAGCGGGAGAAGAAGATACGCAGTATTTT CSVDWLAGEEDTQYF
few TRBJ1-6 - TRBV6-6 TGTGCCAGCAGTTACTCGTCGGGGAATTCACCCCTCCACTTT CASSYSSGNSPLHF
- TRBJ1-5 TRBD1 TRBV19 TGTGCCAGTAAAGACCGTCCGGGACAGGGGAATCAGCCCCAGCATTTT CASKDRPGQGNQPQHF
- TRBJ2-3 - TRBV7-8 TGTGCCAGCAGCTTACTTTTTCGAAACACAGATACGCAGTATTTT CASSLLFRNTDTQYF
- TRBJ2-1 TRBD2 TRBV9 TGTGCCAGCAGCGAAGGCCGATCGCTAGCGGGAGTAAGAAATGAGCAGTTCTTC CASSEGRSLAGVRNEQFF
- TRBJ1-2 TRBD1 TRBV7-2 TGTGCCAGCAGCTTTAGACAGGGTGAGAATGGCTACACCTTC CASSFRQGENGYTF
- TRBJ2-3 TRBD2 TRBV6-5 TGTGCCATCGGAAGAGCTAGCGGGAGCGCAGATACGCAGTATTTT CAIGRASGSADTQYF
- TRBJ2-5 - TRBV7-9 TGTGCCAGCAGCTTAGTAGGCCGACAGGAGGAGACCCAGTACTTC CASSLVGRQEETQYF
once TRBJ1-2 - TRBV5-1 TGCGCCAGCAGCTTGGGAGGGGTCTATGGCTACACCTTC CASSLGGVYGYTF
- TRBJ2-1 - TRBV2 TGTGCCAGCGGGTTAGGACAGTTCAATGAGCAGTTCTTC CASGLGQFNEQFF
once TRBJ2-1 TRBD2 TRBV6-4 TGTGCCAGCAGTTCACTAGCGGGAGGGCCCAATGAGCAGTTCTTC CASSSLAGGPNEQFF
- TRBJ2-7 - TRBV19 TGTGCCAGTAGTATAGGCAGGGCCTACGAGCAGTACTTC CASSIGRAYEQYF
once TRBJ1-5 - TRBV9 TGTGCCAGCAGCGCTCAGCCCCAGCATTTT CASSAQPQHF
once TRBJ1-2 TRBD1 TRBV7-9 TGTGCCAGCAGCACCACAGGGGGGGACTATGGCTACACCTTC CASSTTGGDYGYTF
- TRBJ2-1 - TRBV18 TGTGCCAGCTCACCTTCTGGACCTCACAACTTCAATGAGCAGTTCTTC CASSPSGPHNFNEQFF
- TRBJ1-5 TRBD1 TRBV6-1 TGTGCCAGCAGTGCCGGGACAGGGAATCAGCCCCAGCATTTT CASSAGTGNQPQHF
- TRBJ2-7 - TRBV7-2 TGTGCCAGCAGCTTCGACAGCGGTTCCTACGAGCAGTACTTC CASSFDSGSYEQYF
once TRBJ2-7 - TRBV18 TGTGCCAGCTCACCACCGAGTGCTTACGAGCAGTACTTC CASSPPSAYEQYF
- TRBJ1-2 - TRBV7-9 TGTGCCAGCAGCTTAGAGAATCCAGAGAACTATGGCTACACCTTC CASSLENPENYGYTF
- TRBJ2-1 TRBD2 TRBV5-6 TGTGCCAGCAGCTTGGGGCTAGCGGGAGTTGGTTGGTCCAATGAGCAGTTCTTC CASSLGLAGVGWSNEQFF
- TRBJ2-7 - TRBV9 TGTGCCAGCAGCGTAGGTCCCCTCAGGGAGCAGTACTTC CASSVGPLREQYF
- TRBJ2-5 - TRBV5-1 TGCGCCAGCAGTCGGTTGGGGGGAGAGACCCAGTACTTC CASSRLGGETQYF
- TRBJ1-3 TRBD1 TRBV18 TGTGCCAGCTCGCCTGTGGGGACAGGGGGCAGCTCTGGAAACACCATATATTTT CASSPVGTGGSSGNTIYF
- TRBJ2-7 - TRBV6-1 TGTGCCAGCACCCCACCGGGACAAGTCTCCTACGAGCAGTACTTC CASTPPGQVSYEQYF
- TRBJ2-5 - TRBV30 TGTGCCTGGGGTGTCGGTGCTAATTGGGAGACCCAGTACTTC CAWGVGANWETQYF
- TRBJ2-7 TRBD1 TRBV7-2 TGTGCCAGCAGCTTAGCGCTAGGACAGGGTCTCTACGAGCAGTACTTC CASSLALGQGLYEQYF
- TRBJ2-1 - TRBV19 TGTGCCAGTAGTATAGGACAGCCGGCAAATGAGCAGTTCTTC CASSIGQPANEQFF
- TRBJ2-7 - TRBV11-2 TGTGCCAGCAGTGGCCGACAGCCTCTCTCATACGAGCAGTACTTC CASSGRQPLSYEQYF
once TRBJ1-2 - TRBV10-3 TGTGCCATCAGTGACCCGCGGACAGCACCATCTAACTATGGCTACACCTTC CAISDPRTAPSNYGYTF
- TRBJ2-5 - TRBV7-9 TGTGCCAGCAGCTTAGATGGCATTGGATATGAGACCCAGTACTTC CASSLDGIGYETQYF
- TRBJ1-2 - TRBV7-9 TGTGCCAGCAGCTCAACCGACAGCTATGGCTACACCTTC CASSSTDSYGYTF
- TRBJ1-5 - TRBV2 TGTGCCAGCAGTGAAGTACGGGGGAATCAGCCCCAGCATTTT CASSEVRGNQPQHF